This T cell receptor (beta chain) derives from a study of blood T cells in healthy people across ages. Germline assignment: CDR1 DFQATT and CDR2 SNEGSKA (reference sequence). This CDR3 is built from 15 residues. After removal of 5 bases from V and 6 bases from J, the junction contained 12 bases not matched to a gene. Next came a second PCR, run for about 6 to 11 cycles, which used a sample-barcoded 5' primer along with a J-beta primer mix. TCRdb reanalysed the 5' RACE reads using MiXCR and keeps one entry per CDR3 protein. The data show 1,300,000 or so distinct CDR3 sequences, approximately 59% seen once.

This chain links TRBV20-1 with TRBJ2-1, with 8 bases matching TRBD1. The specimen sequenced was blood. This sequence originates from a young man in good health. The CDR3 reads CSAALDRGACNEQFF. CDR3 sequence (DNA): TGCAGTGCTGCCCTAGACAGGGGTGCTTGCAATGAGCAGTTCTTC.